Below, 2 T cell receptor beta chains from the same sample are listed, as sequenced in a study of blood T cell repertoires in COVID-19. TCRdb keeps only in-frame clones here, not all; method: immunoSEQ multiplex PCR. The sample shows 150,000 to 250,000 clones, approximately 94% of them seen only once. Sequencing was performed on peripheral blood. These receptors were collected from a man aged 25-45 years with COVID-19, enrolled during active disease.

The chain couples TRBV7-6 to TRBJ2-1; 8 nucleotides line up with TRBD2. J gave up 5 bases and V 0 bases, and 3 bases lay outside the gene matches. The CDR3 contains 15 residues. Per the germline V gene, CDR1 is SGHVS and CDR2 is FNYEAQ. The CDR3 loop reads CASSLAGGGHNEQFF. CDR3 coding DNA: TGTGCCAGCAGCTTAGCCGGGGGGGGCCACAATGAGCAGTTCTTC.

The chain carries TRBV25-1 and TRBJ2-5; the match to TRBD2 covers 7 bases. The junction had 12 bases not matched to a gene; V was cut back by 7 bases and J by 4 bases. The CDR3 has 15 residues. Germline CDR1 reads MGHDK; CDR2 reads SYGVNS. The CDR3 reads CASTTPGGTSETQYF. DNA for the CDR3: TGTGCCAGCACCACCCCCGGGGGGACCTCAGAGACCCAGTACTTC.